This TCR beta chain derives from a study of T-cell memory formation after mild COVID-19. TCRdb ran MiXCR on the 5' RACE reads and lists one entry per CDR3 protein. The repertoire holds some 150,000 distinct CDR3 sequences, with 5.5% to 7% as singletons. Germline-derived CDR1 and CDR2 are LNHNV and YYDKDF (reference sequence). CDR3 length equals 12 residues. Trimming removed 0 bases at V and 6 bases at J, with 6 bases between. This clonotype came up a few times. Specimen: PBMCs or a T cell subset sorted from them (not recorded which). The J gene is TRBJ2-7, the V gene TRBV15; no definite D call. This clonotype was obtained from an adult woman who had mild COVID-19 (a few samples of this study predate the infection). Cell type and time point are not known. The CDR3 nucleotides read TGTGCCACCAGCAGAGACTCCCTCGAGCAGTACTTC. This translates into CATSRDSLEQYF.